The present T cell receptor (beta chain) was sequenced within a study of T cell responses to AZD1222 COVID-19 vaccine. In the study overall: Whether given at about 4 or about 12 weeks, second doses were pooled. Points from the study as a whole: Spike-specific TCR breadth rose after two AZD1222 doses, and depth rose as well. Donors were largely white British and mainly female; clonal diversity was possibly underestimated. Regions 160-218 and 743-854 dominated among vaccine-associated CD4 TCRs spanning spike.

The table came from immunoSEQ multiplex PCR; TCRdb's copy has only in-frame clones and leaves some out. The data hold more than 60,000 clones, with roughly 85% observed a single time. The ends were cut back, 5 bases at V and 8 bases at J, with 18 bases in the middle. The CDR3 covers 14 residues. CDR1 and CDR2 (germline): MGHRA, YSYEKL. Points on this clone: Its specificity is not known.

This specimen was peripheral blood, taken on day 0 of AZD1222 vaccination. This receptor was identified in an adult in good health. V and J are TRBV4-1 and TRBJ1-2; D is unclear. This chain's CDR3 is CASSSQGLGRGYTF. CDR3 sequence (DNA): TGCGCCAGCAGCTCACAAGGACTGGGAAGGGGCTACACCTTC.